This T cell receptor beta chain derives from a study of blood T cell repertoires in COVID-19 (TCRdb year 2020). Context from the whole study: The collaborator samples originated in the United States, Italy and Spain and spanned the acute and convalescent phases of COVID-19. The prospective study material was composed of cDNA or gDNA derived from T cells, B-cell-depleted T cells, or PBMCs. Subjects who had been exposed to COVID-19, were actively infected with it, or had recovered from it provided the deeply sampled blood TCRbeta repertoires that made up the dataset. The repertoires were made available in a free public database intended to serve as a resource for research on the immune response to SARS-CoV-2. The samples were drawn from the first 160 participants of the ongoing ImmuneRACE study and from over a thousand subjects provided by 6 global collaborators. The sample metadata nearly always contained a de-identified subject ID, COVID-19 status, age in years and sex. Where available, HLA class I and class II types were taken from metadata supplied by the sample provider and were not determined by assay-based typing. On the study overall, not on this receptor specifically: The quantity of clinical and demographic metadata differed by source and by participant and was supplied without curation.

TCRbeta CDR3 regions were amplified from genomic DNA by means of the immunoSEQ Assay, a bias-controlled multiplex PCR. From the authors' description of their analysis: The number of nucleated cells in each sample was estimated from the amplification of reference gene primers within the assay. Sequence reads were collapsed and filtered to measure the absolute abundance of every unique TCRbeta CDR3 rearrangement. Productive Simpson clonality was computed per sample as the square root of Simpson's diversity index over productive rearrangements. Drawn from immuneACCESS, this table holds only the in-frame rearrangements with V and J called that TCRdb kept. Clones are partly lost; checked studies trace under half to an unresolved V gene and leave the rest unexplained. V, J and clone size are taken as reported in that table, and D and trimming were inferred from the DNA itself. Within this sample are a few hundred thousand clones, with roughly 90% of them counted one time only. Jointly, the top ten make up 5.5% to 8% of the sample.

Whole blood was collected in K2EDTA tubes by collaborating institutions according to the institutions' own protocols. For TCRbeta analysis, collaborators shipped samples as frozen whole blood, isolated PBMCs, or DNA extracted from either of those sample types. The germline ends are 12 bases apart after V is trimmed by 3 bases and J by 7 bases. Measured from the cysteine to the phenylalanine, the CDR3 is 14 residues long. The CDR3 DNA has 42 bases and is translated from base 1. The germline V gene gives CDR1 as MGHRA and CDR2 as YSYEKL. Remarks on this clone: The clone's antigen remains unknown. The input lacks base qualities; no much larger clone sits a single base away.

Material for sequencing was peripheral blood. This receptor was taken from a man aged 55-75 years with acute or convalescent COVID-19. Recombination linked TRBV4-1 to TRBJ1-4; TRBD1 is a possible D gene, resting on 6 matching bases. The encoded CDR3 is CASSQGQGFEKLFF. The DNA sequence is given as TGCGCCAGCAGCCAGGGGCAGGGGTTTGAAAAACTGTTTTTT.